The TCR beta chain under discussion was sequenced for a study of T cell repertoires in cytomegalovirus infection. Study in general: Matching HLA type and CMV infection were both indicated by public TCR beta signatures. Regarding the study as a whole: HLA-C-restricted CMV-specific TCR beta clonotypes were dominant in the ex vivo response. Summed frequency of shared TCR beta families picked out CMV carriers who also had the relevant HLA.

At least ten counts were recorded for this clonotype. Its antigen is not identified. TCRdb reanalysed the reads using MiXCR and keeps one entry per CDR3 protein. Of a few hundred thousand distinct CDR3 sequences in the sample, about a sixth were seen once. V gave up 2 bases and J gave up 8 bases, with 9 bases separating them. The CDR3 extends over 12 amino acids. From germline, CDR1 is SGHTA and CDR2 FQGNSA. The sequenced sample consisted of CD8+ T cells from PBMCs. The sequence was obtained from a human donor in good health (CMV status not recorded). Some clones in this sample may be carry-over from other donors' samples. V gene TRBV7-2 combines with J gene TRBJ1-1; D uncertain. CDR3 region: CASSLRVGEAFF. The CDR3 nucleotides read TGTGCCAGCAGCTTAAGGGTGGGAGAAGCTTTCTTT.